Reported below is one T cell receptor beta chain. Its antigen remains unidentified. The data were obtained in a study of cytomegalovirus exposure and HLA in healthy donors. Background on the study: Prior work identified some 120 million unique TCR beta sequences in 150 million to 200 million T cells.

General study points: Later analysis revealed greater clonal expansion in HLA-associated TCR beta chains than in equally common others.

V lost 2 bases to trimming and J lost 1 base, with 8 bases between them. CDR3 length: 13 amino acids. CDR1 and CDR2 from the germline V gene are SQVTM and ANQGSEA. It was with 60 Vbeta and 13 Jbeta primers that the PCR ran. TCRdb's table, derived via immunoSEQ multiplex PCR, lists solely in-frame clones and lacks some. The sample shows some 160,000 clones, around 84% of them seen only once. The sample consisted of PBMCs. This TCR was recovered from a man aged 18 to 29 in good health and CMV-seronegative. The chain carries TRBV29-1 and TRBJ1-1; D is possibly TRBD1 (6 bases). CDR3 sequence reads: CSVEQGRNTEAFF. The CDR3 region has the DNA TGCAGCGTTGAACAGGGGAGGAACACTGAAGCTTTCTTT.